A selection of T cell receptor beta chains follows, all from one sample in a study of T-cell reconstitution after alpha-beta-depleted transplantation in children. TCRdb used MiXCR to reprocess the PCR reads, holding one entry per CDR3 protein. The sample holds some 70,000 distinct CDR3 sequences, 4.9% seen once. Material: PBMCs, mostly from graft donor cells, obtained 180 days after TCRalphabeta/CD19-depleted stem cell transplant. The receptors originated from a boy in the first two years of life who had a stem cell transplant for acute myeloid leukemia, so the T cells may come from the graft donor. The CDR3 runs from the conserved cysteine through the conserved F or W. D genes are given only for firm matches. Not every row has a clone size; where given, it reads once, few, many or a size class.

-	16	many	TRBV19	TRBJ1-1	CASTTRVWGTNTEAFF	TGTGCCAGTACCACCCGGGTCTGGGGGACGAACACTGAAGCTTTCTTT
TRBD1	13	many	TRBV20-1	TRBJ1-1	CSARRTGETEAFF	TGCAGTGCTAGGAGAACAGGGGAGACTGAAGCTTTCTTT
-	13	many	TRBV7-9	TRBJ2-2	CASSLRDTGELFF	TGTGCCAGCAGCCTCAGGGACACCGGGGAGCTGTTTTTT
TRBD1	15	many	TRBV27	TRBJ2-3	CASTRLGTGQDTQYF	TGTGCCAGCACCCGGCTCGGGACAGGACAAGATACGCAGTATTTT
-	13	many	TRBV20-1	TRBJ1-1	CSAPLRLNTEAFF	TGCAGTGCTCCCCTGCGGTTGAACACTGAAGCTTTCTTT
TRBD1	13	many	TRBV20-1	TRBJ1-6	CSASRGHNSPLHF	TGCAGTGCTAGCAGGGGGCATAATTCACCCCTCCACTTT
TRBD1	17	many	TRBV7-2	TRBJ2-1	CASSFKRRTGIYNEQFF	TGTGCCAGCAGCTTCAAAAGGCGGACAGGAATTTACAATGAGCAGTTCTTC
TRBD2	19	many	TRBV18	TRBJ2-3	CASSPSSGPGLAGIDTQYF	TGTGCCAGCTCACCAAGTTCGGGACCGGGACTAGCTGGGATAGATACGCAGTATTTT
-	14	many	TRBV20-1	TRBJ2-3	CSAYYVSSTDTQYF	TGCAGTGCCTACTACGTTTCTAGCACAGATACGCAGTATTTT
-	16	many	TRBV28	TRBJ2-4	CASSFPGAHAKNIQYF	TGTGCCAGCAGTTTCCCCGGGGCCCACGCCAAAAACATTCAGTACTTC
-	13	many	TRBV10-3	TRBJ2-5	CAIRATGQETQYF	TGTGCCATCAGGGCTACGGGGCAAGAGACCCAGTACTTC
TRBD2	15	many	TRBV11-2	TRBJ2-1	CASSLVQRGANEQFF	TGTGCCAGCAGCTTAGTCCAGCGGGGGGCTAATGAGCAGTTCTTC
-	15	many	TRBV12-3/TRBV12-4	TRBJ1-2	CASSLGSGSNYGYTF	TGTGCCAGCAGTTTGGGGAGTGGCTCCAACTATGGCTACACCTTC
-	14	many	TRBV27	TRBJ1-1	CASSFGGLNTEAFF	TGTGCCAGCAGTTTCGGGGGTCTGAACACTGAAGCTTTCTTT
TRBD1	17	many	TRBV7-8	TRBJ2-7	CASSVNTGGAGSYEQYF	TGTGCCAGCAGCGTTAATACAGGGGGCGCGGGCTCCTACGAGCAGTACTTC
-	12	many	TRBV20-1	TRBJ1-1	CSASTLNTEAFF	TGCAGTGCCTCCACTTTGAACACTGAAGCTTTCTTT
TRBD2	16	-	TRBV2	TRBJ2-7	CASTPISGRGDYEQYF	TGTGCCAGCACGCCCATTAGCGGGAGGGGCGACTACGAGCAGTACTTC
TRBD2	15	many	TRBV5-8	TRBJ2-1	CASSFIAGGRSEQFF	TGTGCCAGCAGCTTTATAGCGGGGGGCCGAAGTGAGCAGTTCTTC
TRBD2	12	-	TRBV2	TRBJ2-3	CTCSPLAGAQYF	TGTACCTGCAGTCCACTAGCGGGGGCGCAGTATTTT
-	12	many	TRBV20-1	TRBJ2-2	CSARGGMRELFF	TGCAGTGCTAGAGGGGGGATGCGGGAGCTGTTTTTT
TRBD2	13	many	TRBV6-1	TRBJ2-7	CASSTRTSSEQYF	TGTGCCAGCAGTACCCGGACTAGCTCTGAGCAGTACTTC
-	14	many	TRBV7-2	TRBJ2-1	CASSQGLIYNEQFF	TGTGCCAGCAGCCAAGGACTCATATACAATGAGCAGTTCTTC
-	15	-	TRBV6-2/TRBV6-3	TRBJ2-7	CASSYFRDQPYEQYF	TGTGCCAGCAGTTACTTCCGGGACCAGCCCTACGAGCAGTACTTC
-	14	-	TRBV7-2	TRBJ2-5	CASSLVAPKETQYF	TGTGCCAGCAGCTTAGTTGCACCGAAAGAGACCCAGTACTTC
-	14	many	TRBV27	TRBJ2-1	CASSPGVGYNEQFF	TGTGCCAGCAGTCCGGGAGTCGGCTACAATGAGCAGTTCTTC
-	15	many	TRBV6-5	TRBJ1-5	CASATAEYSNQPQHF	TGTGCCAGTGCAACAGCGGAATATAGCAATCAGCCCCAGCATTTT
TRBD2	18	many	TRBV12-3/TRBV12-4	TRBJ2-7	CASSLTVLAGLRGYEQYF	TGTGCCAGCAGTTTGACGGTCTTAGCGGGGCTTAGGGGGTACGAGCAGTACTTC
-	18	many	TRBV25-1	TRBJ2-3	CASSDATGISSLTDTQYF	TGTGCCAGCAGTGACGCAACAGGGATTAGTTCCCTCACAGATACGCAGTATTTT
-	15	many	TRBV6-5	TRBJ1-1	CASSYSQGTRSEAFF	TGTGCCAGCAGTTACTCGCAGGGAACCCGCTCTGAAGCTTTCTTT
-	15	-	TRBV24-1	TRBJ2-1	CATSDSGTRYNEQFF	TGTGCCACCAGTGATTCCGGGACTCGTTACAATGAGCAGTTCTTC
-	16	many	TRBV3-1	TRBJ1-4	CASSQDNLPANEKLFF	TGTGCCAGCAGCCAAGATAATCTTCCAGCTAATGAAAAACTGTTTTTT
-	17	many	TRBV20-1	TRBJ1-1	CSARDAGRASTVTEAFF	TGCAGTGCTAGAGATGCCGGCAGGGCCAGCACGGTCACTGAAGCTTTCTTT
-	15	-	TRBV12-3/TRBV12-4	TRBJ1-1	CASSSGWGLNTEAFF	TGTGCCAGCAGTTCAGGTTGGGGATTGAACACTGAAGCTTTCTTT
-	13	many	TRBV9	TRBJ1-6	CASSVERGSPLHF	TGTGCCAGCAGCGTAGAACGGGGGTCCCCCCTCCACTTT
TRBD1	20	-	TRBV4-2	TRBJ1-6	CASSQAGTGGLYLYNSPLHF	TGTGCCAGCAGCCAAGCCGGGACAGGGGGCTTATACCTCTATAATTCACCCCTCCACTTT
-	15	many	TRBV12-3/TRBV12-4	TRBJ2-2	CASSPALGARGELFF	TGTGCCAGCAGTCCCGCCCTCGGAGCCCGCGGGGAGCTGTTTTTT
-	15	many	TRBV6-5	TRBJ2-1	CASSYSRAGQGTQFF	TGTGCCAGCAGTTACTCGAGGGCTGGGCAAGGGACCCAGTTCTTC
-	13	many	TRBV12-3/TRBV12-4	TRBJ2-7	CASSPWGDYEQYF	TGTGCCAGCAGCCCTTGGGGGGACTACGAGCAGTACTTC
-	15	many	TRBV27	TRBJ2-1	CASSLPPGAYSEQFF	TGTGCCAGCAGTTTACCCCCTGGGGCTTACAGTGAGCAGTTCTTC
-	16	many	TRBV3-1	TRBJ1-2	CASSQDYGLPRGGYTF	TGTGCCAGCAGCCAAGATTATGGGCTCCCCCGGGGTGGCTACACCTTC
TRBD1	16	many	TRBV5-1	TRBJ1-4	CASSPEGTVINEKLFF	TGCGCCAGCAGCCCTGAGGGGACAGTCATTAATGAAAAACTGTTTTTT
-	14	many	TRBV25-1	TRBJ1-2	CASSEPGTRDGYTF	TGTGCCAGCAGTGAACCCGGGACCAGAGATGGCTACACCTTC
-	21	many	TRBV7-3	TRBJ1-2	CASSLIGVPMAGSIARDGYTF	TGTGCCAGCAGCCTTATCGGGGTACCAATGGCAGGGTCTATCGCCCGTGATGGCTACACCTTC
TRBD2	15	many	TRBV20-1	TRBJ2-4	CSAQLAGTAKNIQYF	TGCAGTGCTCAACTAGCGGGGACAGCCAAAAACATTCAGTACTTC
-	16	-	TRBV21-1	TRBJ1-5	CASSKSARGCNQPQHF	TGTGCCAGCAGCAAAAGCGCTAGGGGATGCAATCAGCCCCAGCATTTT
-	17	-	TRBV12-3/TRBV12-4	TRBJ1-5	CTSSLVKGILANQPQHF	TGTACCAGCAGTTTAGTAAAAGGGATTCTCGCCAATCAGCCCCAGCATTTT
TRBD2	13	many	TRBV24-1	TRBJ2-2	CATRPSGTGELFF	TGTGCCACCAGACCTAGCGGGACCGGGGAGCTGTTTTTT
-	16	few	TRBV18	TRBJ2-3	CASSPQSDSSTGTQYF	TGTGCCAGCTCACCACAATCGGACTCTTCCACGGGTACGCAGTATTTT
-	14	many	TRBV5-1	TRBJ2-2	CASSLDANTGELFF	TGCGCCAGCAGCTTGGACGCGAACACCGGGGAGCTGTTTTTT
-	16	many	TRBV29-1	TRBJ2-1	CSVGPGQGIRYNEQFF	TGCAGCGTTGGCCCGGGGCAGGGAATTCGGTACAATGAGCAGTTCTTC
-	12	many	TRBV7-9	TRBJ2-5	CASSHSGETQYF	TGTGCCAGCAGCCACTCCGGGGAGACCCAGTACTTC
-	21	-	TRBV21-1	TRBJ1-5	CASSPRTGGKRAYWSNQPQHF	TGTGCCAGCAGCCCCCGAACGGGGGGTAAGAGGGCATACTGGAGCAATCAGCCCCAGCATTTT
-	15	many	TRBV7-9	TRBJ2-1	CASSPRGDATNEQFF	TGTGCCAGCAGCCCAAGGGGGGACGCCACCAATGAGCAGTTCTTC
-	13	many	TRBV5-1	TRBJ1-2	CASSFGRRYGYTF	TGCGCCAGCAGCTTCGGGAGACGCTATGGCTACACCTTC
TRBD1	11	many	TRBV29-1	TRBJ1-2	CRVRGQGGYTF	TGCAGAGTGAGGGGACAGGGTGGCTACACCTTC
-	15	many	TRBV11-2	TRBJ2-3	CANSLEQGQIDTQYF	TGTGCCAACAGCTTAGAGCAGGGGCAAATAGATACGCAGTATTTT
TRBD2	16	many	TRBV5-1	TRBJ2-3	CASFITSGGATDTQYF	TGCGCCAGCTTCATCACTAGCGGGGGGGCCACAGATACGCAGTATTTT
-	17	many	TRBV6-5	TRBJ1-1	CASSYWDISPTNTEAFF	TGTGCCAGCAGTTACTGGGACATCTCCCCCACGAACACTGAAGCTTTCTTT
TRBD1	14	many	TRBV6-6	TRBJ2-5	CASSFDRGGETQYF	TGTGCCAGCAGTTTCGACAGGGGGGGAGAGACCCAGTACTTC
TRBD2	16	many	TRBV19	TRBJ2-3	CASSILSGTSTDTQYF	TGTGCCAGTAGTATACTTAGCGGGACTAGCACAGATACGCAGTATTTT